Below, one T cell receptor (beta chain) is given with its context. This specimen belongs to a study of monozygotic twins with inflammatory bowel disease. Germline V gene data show CDR1 as SGHTA and CDR2 as FQGNSA. The CDR3 contains 14 residues. Eight separate reactions per sample served to make cDNA. UMIs with a 6-nucleotide sample barcode were added by template switching. Nested PCRs of approximately 16 and 10 cycles, two in total, were run on TCRalpha and TCRbeta cDNA. TCRdb re-called the 5' RACE reads; one entry per CDR3 protein, DNA not given. The specimen's table records just over 300,000 distinct CDR3 sequences.

The chain carries TRBV7-2 and TRBJ2-1; TCRdb outputs TRBD1, but without DNA this stays unchecked. The receptor comes from a human donor with ulcerative colitis or Crohn's disease, or a healthy co-twin of an affected twin (not recorded which). Sequencing was carried out using blood. CDR3 region: CASTGQGVYNEQFF. Full variable domain (missing parts from reference TRBV7-2 and TRBJ2-1): GAGVSQSPSNKVTEKGKDVELRCDPISGHTALYWYRQSLGQGLEFLIYFQGNSAPDKSGLPSDRFSAERTGGSVSTLTIQRTQQEDSAVYLCASTGQGVYNEQFFGPGTRLTVL.